The 2 T cell receptor beta chains listed next were all sequenced from one sample in a study of T cells in Graves' hyperthyroidism and ophthalmopathy. Regions amplified from RNA transcripts were the TCR beta CDR3 regions. The HTBI set primed first-round TCR CDR3 RT-PCR. TCRdb ran MiXCR on the multiplex PCR reads and lists one entry per CDR3 protein. The table has around 340,000 distinct CDR3 sequences, roughly 20% seen once. Sequenced input: blood. The receptors here all came from a middle-aged woman with Graves' ophthalmopathy.

V gene TRBV18 combines with J gene TRBJ1-3; D possibly corresponds to TRBD1 (5 bases). The CDR3 has 15 amino acids. Between the trimmed V and J ends, which lost 5 bases and 7 bases, there was a span of 18 bases. Per the germline V gene, CDR1 is KGHSH and CDR2 is LQKENI. The chain's CDR3 is CASSSQGYPPNTIYF. The CDR3 region has the DNA TGTGCCAGCTCATCTCAGGGATACCCACCCAACACCATATATTTT.

This clonotype was detected ten times or more. The V call is TRBV6-1, the J call TRBJ1-6, with no clear D. The CDR3 consists of 14 residues. Deletions cut 8 bases from V and 0 bases from J, with 8 bases between. Per the germline V gene, CDR1 is MNHNS and CDR2 is SASEGT. CDR3 coding DNA: TGTGCCAGCGGACCGAGCTCCTATAATTCACCCCTCCACTTT. Amino acid sequence: CASGPSSYNSPLHF.